The 22 T cell receptor beta chains listed next were all sequenced from one sample in a study of blood T cells in healthy people across ages. With a J-beta primer mix and a sample-barcoded 5' primer, a second PCR ran about 7 to 11 cycles. MiXCR was run by TCRdb on the 5' RACE reads, yielding one entry per CDR3 protein. The table lists approximately 800,000 distinct CDR3 sequences, roughly 34% of them singletons, with over 10% in the top ten. The sequenced sample consisted of blood. The receptors here all came from a man aged 18 to 30 in good health.

Worth noting for this clonotype: This sequence may be a read error, since a much larger clone differs from it by one base. The chain is built from TRBV12-3 or TRBV12-4 and TRBJ2-1; 11 nucleotides align to TRBD2. The CDR3 loop spans 16 amino acids. Unmatched junction bases numbered 2, after V lost 3 bases and J lost 1 base. Written as DNA, the CDR3 is TGTGCCAGCAGTTTCTCTAGCGGGGGGTCCTACAATGAGCAGTTCTTC. Amino acids: CASSFSSGGSYNEQFF.

The V gene is TRBV27, the J gene TRBJ2-1; 8 bases match TRBD2. The DNA matches TRBJ2-7 better at its end, which makes the J call doubtful. CDR1 is MNHEY, CDR2 SMNVEV, per germline (reference sequence). The CDR3 is made up of 16 amino acids. The CDR3: CASSPEGSGGYNEQYF. DNA of the CDR3: TGTGCCAGCAGTCCTGAGGGGAGCGGGGGCTACAATGAGCAGTACTTC.

J is TRBJ1-3 and V is TRBV20-1, with 7 bases matching TRBD1. Germline V CDR1 and CDR2: DFQATT, SNEGSKA (reference sequence). V trimming: 6 bases; J trimming: 0 bases; junction bases outside the gene matches: 5. The CDR3 is 14 amino acids. The CDR3 DNA reads TGCAGTGCAAACACAGGGGACTCTGGAAACACCATATATTTT. Its translation is CSANTGDSGNTIYF.

This clonotype appeared a few times. V is TRBV6-1 and J is TRBJ2-3, with 7 bases matching TRBD1. Germline V gives CDR1 MNHNS, CDR2 SASEGT. The junction had 8 bases not matched to a gene; V was cut back by 6 bases and J by 5 bases. The CDR3 contains 14 residues. The chain's CDR3 is CASRAGTDLDTQYF. As DNA, the CDR3 is TGTGCCAGCAGAGCCGGGACAGACTTAGATACGCAGTATTTT.

The chain is built from TRBV4-1 and TRBJ2-1, with D unclear. V was cut by 6 bases and J by 7 bases, with 10 bases left in between. CDR1 MGHRA and CDR2 YSYEKL come from the germline V gene. There are 12 residues in the CDR3. This CDR3 is CASRTPGNEQFF. CDR3 in DNA: TGCGCCAGCAGGACACCGGGTAATGAGCAGTTCTTC.

A remark on this clonotype: Sequence at one end of the junction differs from germline and may be a read error. This chain uses TRBV12-3 or TRBV12-4 with TRBJ1-6; 7 bases map to TRBD1. This CDR3 region has 15 residues. CDR3 DNA: TGTGCCAGCAGTCTAACAGGGGACGATAATGCACCCCTCCACTTT. Encoded protein: CASSLTGDDNAPLHF.

This clonotype appeared many times. The rearrangement links TRBV12-3 or TRBV12-4 to TRBJ2-5, with 7 bases aligning to TRBD1. V shed 5 bases, J shed 13 bases, and the junction held 7 bases outside the gene matches. The CDR3 covers 11 residues. The CDR3 protein is CASSRTGERYF. The CDR3 coding sequence is TGTGCCAGCAGTCGTACAGGGGAGCGGTACTTC.

This clonotype was observed a handful of times. CDR3 DNA: TGTGCCAGCACCCGGGACATGAACACTGAAGCTTTCTTT. It encodes CASTRDMNTEAFF. This chain uses TRBV7-9 with TRBJ1-1, with D possibly being TRBD1 (6 bases). The CDR3 contains 13 residues. The germline CDR1 and CDR2 sequences are SEHNR and FQNEAQ (reference sequence). V dropped 7 bases and J dropped 0 bases, with 9 bases sitting between them.

This clonotype was detected many times. This chain joins TRBV12-3 or TRBV12-4 and TRBJ2-3, with D unclear. V was clipped by 6 bases and J by 5 bases, with 6 bases between them. The CDR3 has 11 residues. The CDR3 DNA sequence: TGTGCCAGCAGCCCGCGAGATACGCAGTATTTT. It translates to CASSPRDTQYF.

This clonotype was detected ten times or more. This chain uses TRBV7-2 with TRBJ1-2; D is ambiguous. This CDR3 is built from 14 residues. Between the trimmed V and J ends, which lost 3 bases and 5 bases, there was a span of 13 bases. CDR1 and CDR2 (germline): SGHTA, FQGNSA. CDR3 in DNA: TGTGCCAGCAGCTTCACCTCGACGGGGTATGGCTACACCTTC. This sequence encodes CASSFTSTGYGYTF. The complete variable domain, with remaining parts taken from reference TRBV7-2 and TRBJ1-2, reads GAGVSQSPSNKVTEKGKDVELRCDPISGHTALYWYRQSLGQGLEFLIYFQGNSAPDKSGLPSDRFSAERTGGSVSTLTIQRTQQEDSAVYLCASSFTSTGYGYTFGSGTRLTVV.

Points on this clonotype: A much larger clone sits a single nucleotide away, making a read error possible. V gene TRBV6-5 combines with J gene TRBJ2-7; D is ambiguous. Germline V lookup: CDR1 MNHEY, CDR2 SVGAGI. The CDR3 is made up of 13 amino acids. Trimming pared 5 bases from V and 6 bases from J, leaving 14 bases between. CDR3 in amino acids: CASSQKRTGEQYF. Written as DNA, the CDR3 is TGTGCCAGCAGTCAGAAGAGAACGGGCGAGCAGTACTTC.

A word on this clonotype: Germline is not matched at one junction end, which may reflect a read error. The V and J genes are TRBV2 and TRBJ2-5; D possibly uses TRBD1 or TRBD2 (6 bases each). Judging by the DNA end, TRBJ2-4 fits better; the J call may be wrong. The CDR3 runs to 15 residues. Germline values: CDR1 SNHLY, CDR2 FYNNEI. Here the CDR3 reads CARSRRGHRKDIQYF. CDR3 DNA: TGTGCCCGCAGTAGGAGGGGACACCGTAAAGACATTCAGTACTTC.

The chain has TRBV18 and TRBJ2-2; possibly TRBD2 for D (6 bases). This CDR3 spans 15 amino acids. Germline CDR1 and CDR2: KGHSH and LQKENI. Trimming took off 5 bases at V and 0 bases at J, with 10 bases between the two ends. CDR3 nucleotide sequence: TGTGCCAGCTCAGCGCGACTAGCGAACACCGGGGAGCTGTTTTTT. Amino acid sequence: CASSARLANTGELFF. The variable domain in full, completed from reference TRBV18 and TRBJ2-2, reads NAGVMQNPRHLVRRRGQEARLRCSPMKGHSHVYWYRQLPEEGLKFMVYLQKENIIDESGMPKERFSAEFPKEGPSILRIQQVVRGDSAAYFCASSARLANTGELFFGEGSRLTVL.

Notes on this clonotype: The junction and the germline gene differ at one end; a read error may be behind it. V and J are TRBV7-3 and TRBJ2-2, with D unclear. The CDR3 has 17 residues. From germline, CDR1 is SGHTA and CDR2 FQGTGA. The CDR3 spells CASSLTGSPKNIGELFF. The CDR3 DNA sequence: TGTGCCAGCAGCTTAACGGGTAGCCCCAAGAACATCGGGGAGCTGTTTTTT.

For this clonotype: A much more abundant neighbour one base away suggests this may be a read error. The J gene is TRBJ2-7, the V gene TRBV7-2, with D unclear. TRBJ2-5 matches the DNA end more closely, so the J call is doubtful. The CDR3 has 13 residues. The germline V gene encodes CDR1 SGHTA and CDR2 FQGNSA. For the CDR3, the DNA is TGTGCCGGCAGCTTAGGAGTCAAAAAGACCCAGTACTTC. Protein: CAGSLGVKKTQYF.

This clonotype was seen more than once but under ten times. The gene calls are TRBV7-2 and TRBJ2-7; 11 positions match TRBD2. CDR1 is SGHTA and CDR2 is FQGNSA in the germline V gene. The V gene end was trimmed by 3 bases and the J gene end by 5 bases; junction bases not matched to a gene: 6. This CDR3 is 15 amino acids long. CDR3 DNA sequence: TGTGCCAGCAGCTTTGTAGCGGGGGGGCGCGACGAGCAGTACTTC. This translates into CASSFVAGGRDEQYF.

The V gene is TRBV3-1, the J gene TRBJ1-1, with D possibly being TRBD1 (5 bases). V lost 4 bases and J 2 bases, leaving 14 bases between the germline ends. From germline, CDR1 is LGHDT and CDR2 YNNKEL (reference sequence). The CDR3 extends over 15 amino acids. This CDR3 reads CASSLGGGENTEAFF. The CDR3 DNA is TGTGCCAGCAGCCTTGGGGGGGGAGAAAACACTGAAGCTTTCTTT.

The chain is built from TRBV7-2 and TRBJ1-1; 7 nucleotides line up with TRBD1. CDR3 length: 16 residues. CDR1 is SGHTA, CDR2 FQGNSA, per germline. J gave up 0 bases and V 5 bases, and 9 bases lay outside the gene matches. The CDR3 nucleotides read TGTGCCAGCAGCATCCCGGCAGGGGGGATGAACACTGAAGCTTTCTTT. Translating it yields CASSIPAGGMNTEAFF.

As regards this clonotype: A read error is possible here, since a much larger clone lies one base away. The rearrangement links TRBV20-1 to TRBJ2-3; D is unclear. The germline gives CDR1 DFQATT, CDR2 SNEGSKA (reference sequence). The CDR3 length is 16 residues. This CDR3 is CNARVHRGPHTDTQYF. DNA for the CDR3: TGCAATGCTAGAGTCCACAGAGGCCCCCACACAGATACGCAGTATTTT.

The gene calls are TRBV2 and TRBJ1-5; 8 nucleotides line up with TRBD1. Germline V gives CDR1 SNHLY, CDR2 FYNNEI. The CDR3 has 16 residues. V trimming: 8 bases; J trimming: 6 bases; junction bases outside the gene matches: 15. In DNA form, the CDR3 reads TGTGCCAGCTTGTGGGACAGGACATCATTGGGTCAGCCCCAGCATTTT. Its protein product is CASLWDRTSLGQPQHF. Full variable domain (rest looked up from reference TRBV2 and TRBJ1-5): EPEVTQTPSHQVTQMGQEVILRCVPISNHLYFYWYRQILGQKVEFLVSFYNNEISEKSEIFDDQFSVERPDGSNFTLKIRSTKLEDSAMYFCASLWDRTSLGQPQHFGDGTRLSIL.

The rearrangement joins TRBV10-3 to TRBJ2-4; 10 positions agree with TRBD2. Germline values: CDR1 ENHRY, CDR2 SYGVKD. CDR3 length: 15 amino acids. Trimming took 3 bases from V and 7 from J; bases not matched to a gene: 6. DNA of the CDR3: TGTGCCATCAGTGAAGTGGTAGCGGGGGGTAACATTCAGTACTTC. It encodes CAISEVVAGGNIQYF.

This clonotype was counted ten times or more. The chain employs TRBV12-3 or TRBV12-4 and TRBJ2-3, with 9 positions matching TRBD1. CDR3 size: 14 residues. V dropped 7 bases and J dropped 1; count of bases not matched to a gene: 3. The CDR3 protein is CASTRDRGTDTQYF. The CDR3 coding sequence is TGTGCCAGCACTAGGGACAGGGGCACAGATACGCAGTATTTT.